The clone carrying this T cell receptor (beta chain) has more than one count but fewer than ten. The antigen is undetermined. The data belong to a study of identical twins. Regarding the study as a whole: In beta out-of-frame sequences, the excess sharing between twins was weaker.

TCRdb passed the 5' RACE reads through MiXCR, listing each CDR3 protein once. This sample has roughly 720,000 distinct CDR3 sequences, with 15% to 20% found just once. There were only healthy Caucasians among the donors. Germline V gene lookup returns CDR1 DFQATT and CDR2 SNEGSKA (reference sequence). The junction had 3 bases not matched to a gene; V was cut back by 2 bases and J by 5 bases. The CDR3 spans 12 residues. These records were also assigned to another study, of T cells expressing NK-cell markers. In that study: For over 5 donors, the dominant NKG2C+ clonotypes made up roughly 1.0-7.0% of their CD8+ T cells.

Material: PBMCs. The TCR sequence derives from a woman between 18 and 29 years old in good health. This chain connects TRBV20-1 to TRBJ2-7; 7 bases are a match to TRBD2. The CDR3: CSARTGGHEQYF. The CDR3 nucleotides are TGCAGTGCTAGAACGGGGGGACACGAGCAGTACTTC.